Listed here is a single T cell receptor (beta chain). The antigen it recognizes is unknown. Per-nucleotide qualities are absent, and no much larger clonotype sits a single base away. The CDR3 measures 12 amino acids from cysteine to phenylalanine. Only the CDR3 portion is preserved as DNA: 36 bases, with reading frame beginning at the first base. The junction shows trimming of 3 bases on V and 13 bases on J, and the gene matches do not reach 7 bases of it. The donors were 40 or so Caucasian individuals from Russia, aged roughly 6 to 100 years, who were systemically healthy. Approximately 9 milliliters of peripheral blood were collected from each donor into EDTA-treated Vacutainer tubes. PBMCs were isolated by Ficoll-Paque density-gradient centrifugation, with at least 7 million obtained per sample. Trizol reagent was used to extract total RNA from the PBMCs, yielding at least 5.5 micrograms per sample. For every donor, flow cytometry on a PBMC aliquot measured the percentage of naive CD45RAhigh/CD27high T cells.

This sample is drawn from a study of blood T cells in healthy people across ages (dated by TCRdb to 2014 to 2015). A note on the overall study: In model experiments, roughly one uniquely barcoded TCR beta cDNA molecule per two T cells was captured by template switching. For two donors (one aged 18 to 29 and one aged 80 or older), the study analyzed two additional independent replicas of 1 million unique cDNA reads from the same blood draw. To avoid experimental bias, donors of different ages were randomly spread across the sequencing lanes. Four age groups were formed from the donors: young (average approximately 16 years), middle-aged (just under 40), aged (over 55) and long-lived (roughly 81). The study measured age-related changes in TCR beta repertoire diversity using deep sequencing normalized with unique cDNA molecular identifiers. Overall study outcomes, separate from this receptor: As age increased, observed TCR beta diversity per million T cells dropped in a roughly linear way, and a significant reduction was already evident by age approximately 40. The percentage of naive T cells measured by flow cytometry correlated strongly with observed TCR beta diversity. Compared with the aged group, more naive CD4+ T cells, fewer expanded clones and increased TCR diversity were shown by the long-lived group, suggesting age selection. Because the CMV infection status of the donors was unknown, age-related changes in expanded clonotypes may potentially have been confounded. Bulk unsorted PBMC profiling prevented conclusive comparison of naive and antigen-experienced compartments. Estimates of total diversity from one million sequenced T cells were regarded as lower bounds and underestimates.

The library came from 5' RACE. Sequencing relied on an Illumina HiSeq 2500. A second about 7 to 11 cycle PCR used a sample-barcoded 5' primer and a J-beta primer mix. A template-switch 5' adaptor carrying 12 random nucleotides introduced a unique molecular identifier onto each TCR beta cDNA molecule. At least 2.5 million CDR3-containing paired-end reads were obtained from each sample. All of the RNA was converted into first-strand cDNA using the Mint cDNA synthesis kit, with a TRBC-specific oligonucleotide serving as the primer. All cDNA was treated with uracil-DNA glycosylase and then went through a first 18-cycle PCR with the universal primers M1SS and BC2_uni_R. The study's own analysis went as follows. For normalization, 1 million high-quality reads, each with a distinct molecular identifier, were randomly selected from each sample. Reads sharing molecular identifiers were discarded rather than binned into consensus sequences. CDR3 identification, clonotype clustering and error correction used MiTCR with a Q25 quality threshold and the strictest error-elimination algorithm. A nonparametric unseen species model with Euler transformation was used to estimate lower-bound total TCR beta diversity. TCRdb reanalyzed the raw reads on its own, using fastp at Q25 for trimming and MiXCR for clone calling, and kept in-frame beta chains. Rows with one shared CDR3 protein collapse into an entry with the most common genes and DNA. None of the V and J calls come from the authors' own analysis; TCRdb made them. This sample lists 700,000 to 850,000 distinct CDR3 sequences; 35% to 40% were detected once. 10% to 15% of the sample is in the top ten clones.

The rearranged chain carries TRBV12-3 or TRBV12-4 and TRBJ2-5, with 8 central nucleotides matching TRBD1. The sample taken for sequencing was blood. The receptor's source is a man in his late teens or twenties in good health. The CDR3 protein is CASSLGQAPRYF. The base sequence is TGTGCCAGCAGTTTGGGACAGGCCCCGAGGTACTTC.